This T cell receptor beta chain was captured in a study of blood T cell repertoires in COVID-19. Across the study: Material from acute and convalescent COVID-19 was sourced from the United States, Italy and Spain. PBMCs, B-cell-depleted T cells, or T cells provided the cDNA or gDNA that made up the material.

As originally analysed: Amplification from reference gene primers served as the basis for estimated nucleated cell counts. Clones were read by immunoSEQ multiplex PCR, and TCRdb kept only the in-frame ones, dropping some. From that table come the V and J calls and clone size; the DNA was used to work out D and trimming. The sample carries roughly 150,000 clones, 77% recorded once. Per the germline V gene, CDR1 is SGHDN and CDR2 is FVKESK. The CDR3 sequence is 14 residues long. The V segment lost 0 bases and the J segment 10 bases; nucleotides outside the gene matches: 2. Input material: peripheral blood. This TCR was recovered from an older man with acute or convalescent COVID-19. V is TRBV14 and J is TRBJ1-6, with TRBD1 matching 8 bases. CDR3 DNA sequence: TGTGCCAGCAGCCAAGACAGGGGGCTCTCACCCCTCCACTTT. This encodes CASSQDRGLSPLHF.